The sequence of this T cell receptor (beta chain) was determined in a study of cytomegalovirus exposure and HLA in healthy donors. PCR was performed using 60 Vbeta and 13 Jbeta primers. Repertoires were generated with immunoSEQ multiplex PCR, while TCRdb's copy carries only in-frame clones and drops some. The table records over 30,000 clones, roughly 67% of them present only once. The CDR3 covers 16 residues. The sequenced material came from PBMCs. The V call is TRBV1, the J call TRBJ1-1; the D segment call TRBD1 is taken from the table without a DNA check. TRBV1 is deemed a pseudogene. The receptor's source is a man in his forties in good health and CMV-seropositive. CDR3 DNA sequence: TGCACCAGCAGCCTACAACGGACAGGGCTGAACACTGAAGCTTTCTTT. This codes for CTSSLQRTGLNTEAFF.